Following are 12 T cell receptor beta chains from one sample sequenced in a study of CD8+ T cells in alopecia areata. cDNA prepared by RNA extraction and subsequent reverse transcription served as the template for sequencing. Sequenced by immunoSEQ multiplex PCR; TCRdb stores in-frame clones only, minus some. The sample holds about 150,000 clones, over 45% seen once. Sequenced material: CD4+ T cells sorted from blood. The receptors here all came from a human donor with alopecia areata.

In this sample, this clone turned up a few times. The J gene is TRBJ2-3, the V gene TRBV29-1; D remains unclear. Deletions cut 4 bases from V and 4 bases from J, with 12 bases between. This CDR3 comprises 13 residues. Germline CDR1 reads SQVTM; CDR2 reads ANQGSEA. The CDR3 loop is CSVAADAADTQYF. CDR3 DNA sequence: TGCAGCGTTGCGGCAGACGCCGCAGATACGCAGTATTTT.

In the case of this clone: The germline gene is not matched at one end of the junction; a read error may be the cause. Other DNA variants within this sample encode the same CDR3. CDR3 protein: CASSLAAQETQYF. The DNA of the CDR3 is TGTGCTAGCAGCTTAGCGGCCCAAGAGACCCAGTACTTC. This chain joins TRBV7-7 and TRBJ2-5, with D possibly TRBD2 on 6 matching bases. Germline CDR1 and CDR2: SSHAT and FNYEAQ (reference sequence). The CDR3 loop spans 13 amino acids.

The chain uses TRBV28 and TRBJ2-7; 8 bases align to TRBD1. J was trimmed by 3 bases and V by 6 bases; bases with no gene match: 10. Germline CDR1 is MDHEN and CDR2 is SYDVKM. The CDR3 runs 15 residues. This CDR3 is CASSSDRGKLYEQYF. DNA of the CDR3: TGTGCCAGCAGCTCCGACAGGGGCAAACTCTACGAGCAGTACTTC.

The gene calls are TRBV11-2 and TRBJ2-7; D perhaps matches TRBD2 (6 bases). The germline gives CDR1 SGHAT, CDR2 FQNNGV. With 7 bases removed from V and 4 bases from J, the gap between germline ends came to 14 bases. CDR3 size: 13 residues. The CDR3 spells CASTYVGTYEQYF. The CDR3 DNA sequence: TGTGCCAGCACCTACGTGGGGACTTACGAGCAGTACTTC.

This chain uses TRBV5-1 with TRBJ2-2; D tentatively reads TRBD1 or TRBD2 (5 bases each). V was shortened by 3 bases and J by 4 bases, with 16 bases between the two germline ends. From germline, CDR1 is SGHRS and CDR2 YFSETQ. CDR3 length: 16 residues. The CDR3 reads CASSSRGQGATGELFF. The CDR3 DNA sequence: TGCGCCAGCAGCTCGAGGGGTCAGGGCGCCACCGGGGAGCTGTTTTTT.

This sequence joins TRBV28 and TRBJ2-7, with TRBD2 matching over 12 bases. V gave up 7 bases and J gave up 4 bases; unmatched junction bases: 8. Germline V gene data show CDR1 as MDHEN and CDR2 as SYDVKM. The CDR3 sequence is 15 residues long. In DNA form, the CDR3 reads TGTGCCAGCAACAGACTAGCGGGAGCTCTATACGAGCAGTACTTC. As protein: CASNRLAGALYEQYF.

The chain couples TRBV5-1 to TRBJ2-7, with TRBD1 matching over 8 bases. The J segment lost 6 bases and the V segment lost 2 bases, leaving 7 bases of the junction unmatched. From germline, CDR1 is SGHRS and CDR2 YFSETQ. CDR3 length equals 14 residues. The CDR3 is CASSLLDRAGEQYF. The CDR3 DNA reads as TGCGCCAGCAGCTTATTGGACAGGGCGGGCGAGCAGTACTTC.

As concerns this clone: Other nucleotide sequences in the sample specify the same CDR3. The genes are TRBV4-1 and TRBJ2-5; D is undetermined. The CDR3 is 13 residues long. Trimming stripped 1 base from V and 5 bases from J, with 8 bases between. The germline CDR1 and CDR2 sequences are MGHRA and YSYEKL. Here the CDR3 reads CASSQVLGETQYF. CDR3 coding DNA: TGCGCCAGCAGCCAAGTACTGGGGGAGACCCAGTACTTC.

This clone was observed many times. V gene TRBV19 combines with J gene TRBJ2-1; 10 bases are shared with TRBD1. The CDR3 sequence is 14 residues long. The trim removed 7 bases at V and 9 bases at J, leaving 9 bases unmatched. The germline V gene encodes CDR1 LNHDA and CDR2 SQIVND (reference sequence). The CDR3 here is CASTPGQGSAEQFF. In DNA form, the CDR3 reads TGTGCCAGTACCCCGGGACAGGGGTCGGCTGAGCAGTTCTTC.

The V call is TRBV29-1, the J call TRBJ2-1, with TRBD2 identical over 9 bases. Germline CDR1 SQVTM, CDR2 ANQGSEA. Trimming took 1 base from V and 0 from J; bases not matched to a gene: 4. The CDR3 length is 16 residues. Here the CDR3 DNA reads TGCAGCGTTGAAGTTGCGGGAGGGTTCTCCTACAATGAGCAGTTCTTC. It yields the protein CSVEVAGGFSYNEQFF.

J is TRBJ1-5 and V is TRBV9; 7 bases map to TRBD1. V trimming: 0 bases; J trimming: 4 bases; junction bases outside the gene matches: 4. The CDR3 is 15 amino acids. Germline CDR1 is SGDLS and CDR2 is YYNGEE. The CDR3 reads CASSVDPRGNQPQHF. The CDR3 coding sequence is TGTGCCAGCAGCGTAGATCCCAGGGGGAATCAGCCCCAGCATTTT.

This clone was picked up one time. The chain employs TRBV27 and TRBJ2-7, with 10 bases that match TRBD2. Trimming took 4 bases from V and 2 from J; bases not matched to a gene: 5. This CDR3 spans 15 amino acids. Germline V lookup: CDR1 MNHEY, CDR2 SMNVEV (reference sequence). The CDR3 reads CASSSRGLATYEQYF. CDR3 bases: TGTGCCAGCAGTTCCAGGGGACTAGCGACCTACGAGCAGTACTTC.